A single sample gave rise to the 19 T cell receptor beta chains below, sequenced in a study of blood T cell repertoires in COVID-19. Libraries were prepared by immunoSEQ multiplex PCR; TCRdb keeps only in-frame clonotypes and omits some of them. This sample has around 210,000 clones; 86% occur once, and the top ten carry 0.78%. The sequencing sample was made of peripheral blood. All receptors derive from a woman between 65 and 79 years old with acute or convalescent COVID-19.

The rearrangement joins TRBV27 to TRBJ2-7; 12 nucleotides agree with TRBD2. J gave up 4 bases and V 5 bases, and 9 bases lay outside the gene matches. This CDR3 has 16 residues. Germline CDR1 MNHEY, CDR2 SMNVEV (reference sequence). The CDR3 is CASSPTLAGGPYEQYF. DNA of the CDR3: TGTGCCAGCAGTCCGACTCTAGCGGGAGGGCCTTACGAGCAGTACTTC.

This chain connects TRBV28 to TRBJ2-2; D is ambiguous. Deletions cut 3 bases from V and 0 bases from J, with 8 bases between. The CDR3 has 15 amino acids. Germline V gene data show CDR1 as MDHEN and CDR2 as SYDVKM. The CDR3 DNA reads TGTGCCAGCAGTTTCTCTGGAGCGAACACCGGGGAGCTGTTTTTT. This sequence encodes CASSFSGANTGELFF.

This clone has more than one count but fewer than ten. The chain has TRBV14 and TRBJ1-2, with unresolved D. Per germline, CDR1 SGHDN and CDR2 FVKESK. Trimming cost V 0 bases and J 3 bases, with 14 bases left between them. The CDR3 sequence is 16 residues long. This chain's CDR3 is CASSQDRHPGDYGYTF. CDR3 bases: TGTGCCAGCAGCCAAGACCGACACCCCGGGGACTATGGCTACACCTTC.

This clone occurred a few times. The rearrangement joins TRBV5-4 to TRBJ1-1; 7 bases agree with TRBD1. The CDR3 has 14 amino acids. Germline loops: CDR1 SGHNT, CDR2 YYREEE (reference sequence). J gave up 4 bases and V 6 bases, and 9 bases lay outside the gene matches. CDR3 DNA sequence: TGTGCCAGCACCCCGGGAGGGGGCCTCACTGAAGCTTTCTTT. Translation gives CASTPGGGLTEAFF.

The gene calls are TRBV29-1 and TRBJ2-1, with a weak D call TRBD2 (5 bases). This CDR3 has 11 residues. V was shortened by 3 bases and J by 12 bases, with 12 bases between the two germline ends. The germline gives CDR1 SQVTM, CDR2 ANQGSEA. The CDR3 here is CSVEEGGGQFF. CDR3 DNA sequence: TGCAGCGTTGAGGAAGGAGGAGGGCAGTTCTTC.

This clone was counted once. V gene TRBV25-1 combines with J gene TRBJ2-2, with 7 nucleotides matching TRBD2. V was clipped by 3 bases and J by 5 bases; unmatched bases: 9. Germline V gene data show CDR1 as MGHDK and CDR2 as SYGVNS. This CDR3 spans 16 amino acids. The DNA of the CDR3 is TGTGCCAGCAGTGATCTCAGGGAGGGATTTACCGGGGAGCTGTTTTTT. This gives the protein CASSDLREGFTGELFF.

The J gene is TRBJ2-3, the V gene TRBV29-1, with D possibly being TRBD1 (6 bases). Germline values: CDR1 SQVTM, CDR2 ANQGSEA. The length of the CDR3 is 11 residues. Trimming stripped 5 bases from V and 6 bases from J, with 9 bases between. Here the CDR3 reads CSVYRVDTQYF. CDR3 DNA: TGCAGCGTTTACAGGGTGGATACGCAGTATTTT.

This clone was counted only a few times. This chain uses TRBV6-2 or TRBV6-3 with TRBJ2-7; the D gene is possibly TRBD1 (6 bases). Germline-derived CDR1 and CDR2 are MNHEY and SVGEGT. The CDR3 sequence is 16 residues long. V gave up 2 bases and J gave up 2 bases, with 16 bases separating them. The CDR3 DNA follows: TGTGCCAGCAGTTACCCGCGGCAGGGGTTACCCTACGAGCAGTACTTC. Encoded protein: CASSYPRQGLPYEQYF.

The chain has TRBV6-5 and TRBJ1-2, with a tentative D call TRBD1 (5 bases). Trimming took 6 bases from V and 7 from J, leaving 18 bases between them. This CDR3 region has 14 residues. The germline gives CDR1 MNHEY, CDR2 SVGAGI. In nucleotides, the CDR3 is TGTGCCAGCAGCTGGGGGGACGGTTTGTCTGGCTACACCTTC. This sequence encodes CASSWGDGLSGYTF.

The rearrangement links TRBV6-6 to TRBJ1-2; TRBD1 agrees at 7 bases. CDR1 is MNHNY and CDR2 is SVGAGI in the germline V gene (reference sequence). The CDR3 length is 13 residues. V lost 5 bases and J lost 5; bases outside the gene matches: 5. CDR3 residues: CASSPGQAYGYTF. DNA of the CDR3: TGTGCCAGCAGTCCTGGACAGGCTTATGGCTACACCTTC.

V is TRBV6-5 and J is TRBJ2-7, with a weak D call TRBD2 (6 bases). The germline gives CDR1 MNHEY, CDR2 SVGAGI. The CDR3 is 14 residues long. Trimming took 7 bases from V and 3 from J, leaving 16 bases between them. CDR3: CASISPGGNYEQYF. Here the CDR3 DNA reads TGTGCCAGCATTTCTCCCGGAGGGAACTACGAGCAGTACTTC.

The rearrangement uses TRBV7-2 and TRBJ2-2, with TRBD1 matching 8 bases. The CDR3 runs to 14 residues. J lost 5 bases, V lost 6 bases, and 5 bases had no gene match. The germline V gene has CDR1 SGHTA and CDR2 FQGNSA. CDR3 region: CASSQGAQTGELFF. The CDR3 DNA is TGTGCCAGCAGTCAGGGGGCGCAGACCGGGGAGCTGTTTTTT.

This chain links TRBV18 with TRBJ2-7; TRBD1 might be the D (5 bases). The germline V gene has CDR1 KGHSH and CDR2 LQKENI. The CDR3 extends over 13 amino acids. Trimming stripped 6 bases from V and 2 bases from J, with 11 bases between. The CDR3 region has the DNA TGTGCCAGCTCGTTGGACATCACCTACGAGCAGTACTTC. Residues: CASSLDITYEQYF.

The chain employs TRBV29-1 and TRBJ1-4; D remains unclear. The V gene's germline CDR1 is SQVTM and CDR2 ANQGSEA. V lost 7 bases and J 6 bases, leaving 6 bases between the germline ends. This CDR3 is built from 10 residues. The CDR3 DNA is TGCAGCGCCGCAGATGAAAAACTGTTTTTT. Translating it yields CSAADEKLFF.

This chain joins TRBV19 and TRBJ1-3, with D maybe TRBD1 (6 bases). Germline V gene sequence: CDR1 LNHDA, CDR2 SQIVND (reference sequence). The V and J ends lost 9 bases and 2 bases respectively, with 14 bases between them. This CDR3 contains 14 residues. CDR3 sequence: CASHRVGAGNTIYF. Here the CDR3 DNA reads TGTGCCAGCCACAGGGTTGGCGCTGGAAACACCATATATTTT. The entire variable domain, with the rest obtained from reference TRBV19 and TRBJ1-3, is as follows: DGGITQSPKYLFRKEGQNVTLSCEQNLNHDAMYWYRQDPGQGLRLIYYSQIVNDFQKGDIAEGYSVSREKKESFPLTVTSAQKNPTAFYLCASHRVGAGNTIYFGEGSWLTVV.

V is TRBV19 and J is TRBJ2-4, with D possibly TRBD1 on 6 matching bases. This CDR3 is 15 amino acids long. Germline V gives CDR1 LNHDA, CDR2 SQIVND (reference sequence). V lost 1 base and J 7 bases, leaving 14 bases between the germline ends. The CDR3 DNA is TGTGCCAGTAGTATAGGGAGACAGGTTGGGAACATTCAGTACTTC. Its translation is CASSIGRQVGNIQYF.

The chain combines TRBV7-2 with TRBJ1-6; D perhaps matches TRBD1 (6 bases). Germline V CDR1 and CDR2: SGHTA, FQGNSA. Trimming cost V 2 bases and J 13 bases, with 18 bases left between them. The CDR3 runs to 15 residues. The DNA of the CDR3 is TGTGCCAGCAGCTTAACCCCCTCGCTAAGGGGGCCCCTCCACTTT. Its protein is CASSLTPSLRGPLHF.

The chain has TRBV6-6 and TRBJ2-5; TRBD1 might be the D (6 bases). Germline loops: CDR1 MNHNY, CDR2 SVGAGI (reference sequence). The length of the CDR3 is 16 residues. V lost 0 bases and J lost 1, with 12 bases in between. CDR3 bases: TGTGCCAGCAGTTACTCCAACAGGGCCCCCCAAGAGACCCAGTACTTC. This codes for CASSYSNRAPQETQYF.

This clone is a singleton in its sample. This sequence joins TRBV7-2 and TRBJ2-1, with D tentatively TRBD2 (5 bases). The CDR3 is 12 amino acids. Germline CDR1 reads SGHTA; CDR2 reads FQGNSA. Trimming removed 5 bases at V and 15 bases at J, with 17 bases between. The CDR3 DNA reads as TGTGCCAGCAGCGACACTAGTGTGTATCGGTTCTTC. It encodes CASSDTSVYRFF.